A single sample gave rise to the 29 T cell receptor beta chains below, sequenced in a study of blood T cell repertoires in COVID-19. The protocol was immunoSEQ multiplex PCR, while the TCRdb copy is restricted to in-frame clones and leaves out a portion. The sample holds 300,000 to 400,000 clones, over 70% seen once. Sequencing used peripheral blood. The receptor source for this set is a woman between 50 and 59 years old with COVID-19, enrolled during active disease.

This clone was seen only once. V and J are TRBV30 and TRBJ1-4, with D perhaps TRBD1 (5 bases). The CDR3 sequence is 14 residues long. Trimming pared 3 bases from V and 0 bases from J, leaving 8 bases between. The germline CDR1 and CDR2 sequences are GTSNPN and SVGIG (reference sequence). CDR3 DNA: TGTGCCTGGAGCCCAGGGACAACTAATGAAAAACTGTTTTTT. Protein sequence: CAWSPGTTNEKLFF. The complete variable domain, with remaining parts taken from reference TRBV30 and TRBJ1-4, reads SQTIHQWPATLVQPVGSPLSLECTVEGTSNPNLYWYRQAAGRGLQLLFYSVGIGQISSEVPQNLSASRPQDRQFILSSKKLLLSDSGFYLCAWSPGTTNEKLFFGSGTQLSVL.

The V gene is TRBV19, the J gene TRBJ1-4; 8 bases are a match to TRBD1. With V trimmed by 3 bases and J by 1 base, 10 bases remained unmatched. The CDR3 is made up of 18 amino acids. The germline V gene encodes CDR1 LNHDA and CDR2 SQIVND (reference sequence). CDR3 amino acids: CASSIPLRGRVTNEKLFF. For the CDR3, the DNA is TGTGCCAGTAGTATTCCACTCAGGGGGCGCGTAACTAATGAAAAACTGTTTTTT. Full variable domain (rest looked up from reference TRBV19 and TRBJ1-4): DGGITQSPKYLFRKEGQNVTLSCEQNLNHDAMYWYRQDPGQGLRLIYYSQIVNDFQKGDIAEGYSVSREKKESFPLTVTSAQKNPTAFYLCASSIPLRGRVTNEKLFFGSGTQLSVL.

This sequence joins TRBV13 and TRBJ1-3; a weak D match, TRBD1 (5 bases). The CDR3 extends over 16 amino acids. CDR1 and CDR2 (germline): PRHDT, FYEKMQ (reference sequence). V lost 0 bases, J lost 3 bases, and 12 bases lay in between. The CDR3 loop is CASSLGLRGSGNTIYF. CDR3 sequence (DNA): TGTGCCAGCAGCTTAGGCCTAAGGGGCAGTGGAAACACCATATATTTT.

This chain joins TRBV4-1 and TRBJ1-1; D unresolved. The CDR3 covers 15 residues. Per the germline V gene, CDR1 is MGHRA and CDR2 is YSYEKL. V gave up 4 bases and J gave up 5 bases, with 17 bases separating them. The CDR3 coding sequence is TGCGCCAGCAGCCTTTCCGCATCTGTACGGACTGAAGCTTTCTTT. It encodes CASSLSASVRTEAFF.

The V call is TRBV3-1 (or the pseudogene TRBV3-2), the J call TRBJ2-6; unclear D gene. The CDR3 length is 17 residues. Trimming took off 2 bases at V and 2 bases at J, with 13 bases between the two ends. The germline CDR1 and CDR2 sequences are LGHDT and YNNKEL (reference sequence). This CDR3 reads CASSQIRRYPGANVLTF. CDR3 sequence (DNA): TGTGCCAGCAGCCAAATCAGGCGCTATCCTGGGGCCAACGTCCTGACTTTC.

J is TRBJ2-5 and V is TRBV19; D is perhaps TRBD2 (5 bases). Germline values: CDR1 LNHDA, CDR2 SQIVND (reference sequence). CDR3 size: 14 residues. The ends were cut back, 3 bases at V and 5 bases at J, with 13 bases in the middle. The chain's CDR3 is CASSMKQRGETQYF. CDR3 nucleotide sequence: TGTGCCAGTAGTATGAAACAGCGAGGGGAGACCCAGTACTTC.

J is TRBJ1-1 and V is TRBV9; tentatively, D is TRBD1 (5 bases). V was cut by 0 bases and J by 5 bases, with 11 bases left in between. The CDR3 length is 14 residues. Germline CDR1 SGDLS, CDR2 YYNGEE. The CDR3 nucleotides read TGTGCCAGCAGCGTAGGCGGGGGGGGGACTGAAGCTTTCTTT. Translating it yields CASSVGGGGTEAFF.

J is TRBJ2-2 and V is TRBV18; 10 nucleotides line up with TRBD1. The V gene end was trimmed by 5 bases and the J gene end by 3 bases; junction bases not matched to a gene: 0. The CDR3 consists of 14 residues. The germline gives CDR1 KGHSH, CDR2 LQKENI. This CDR3 is CASSGQGDTGELFF. The CDR3 region has the DNA TGTGCCAGCTCAGGACAGGGGGACACCGGGGAGCTGTTTTTT.

The J gene is TRBJ2-7, the V gene TRBV28; possible D gene TRBD1, 7 bases. CDR3 length: 13 residues. CDR1 and CDR2 (germline): MDHEN, SYDVKM. V was cut by 4 bases and J by 7 bases, with 14 bases left in between. The CDR3, as DNA: TGTGCCAGCAGTTATAAGGGGGCGGGGGAGCAGTACTTC. It yields the protein CASSYKGAGEQYF.

The J gene is TRBJ2-1, the V gene TRBV27, with 11 bases fitting TRBD1. V was clipped by 8 bases and J by 1 base; unmatched bases: 22. Germline CDR1 and CDR2: MNHEY and SMNVEV (reference sequence). The CDR3 length is 21 residues. The CDR3 DNA is TGTGCCAGCTGGCTCTTTGCCCCGGACAGGGGGCTCCCGGGGTCCTACAATGAGCAGTTCTTC. It specifies CASWLFAPDRGLPGSYNEQFF.

This clone was recorded a few times. The chain carries TRBV19 and TRBJ1-5, with 7 positions matching TRBD1. The CDR3 spans 15 residues. CDR1 is LNHDA and CDR2 is SQIVND in the germline V gene (reference sequence). The V and J ends lost 7 bases and 4 bases, in that order; junction bases with no gene match: 10. CDR3 in amino acids: CASNFGGGSNQPQHF. As DNA, the CDR3 is TGTGCCAGTAATTTTGGAGGGGGCTCAAATCAGCCCCAGCATTTT.

The chain links TRBV27 to TRBJ2-7; 7 bases agree with TRBD1. The CDR3 sequence is 13 residues long. Germline V CDR1 and CDR2: MNHEY, SMNVEV (reference sequence). After removal of 6 bases from V and 6 bases from J, the junction contained 8 bases not matched to a gene. The CDR3 here is CASSPLRGSEQYF. The CDR3 nucleotides are TGTGCCAGCAGCCCCCTCAGGGGGAGCGAGCAGTACTTC.

The chain uses TRBV6-6 and TRBJ1-5, with unresolved D. Trimming stripped 6 bases from V and 11 bases from J, with 11 bases between. Looked up from germline, CDR1 is MNHNY and CDR2 is SVGAGI (reference sequence). This CDR3 comprises 11 residues. The CDR3 bases are TGTGCCAGCAGCCCCCTGTCAGCCCAGCATTTT. Translation: CASSPLSAQHF.

The chain is built from TRBV6-4 and TRBJ2-1, with TRBD1 matching 9 bases. CDR3 length: 14 residues. Germline-derived CDR1 and CDR2 are MRHNA and SNTAGT. V shed 6 bases and J 2 bases; nucleotides not matched to a gene: 2. The CDR3 DNA sequence: TGTGCCAGCAGCAGACAGGGGGCCTACAATGAGCAGTTCTTC. It yields the protein CASSRQGAYNEQFF.

V gene TRBV24-1 combines with J gene TRBJ1-5; D call uncertain. The CDR3 spans 17 residues. The germline gives CDR1 KGHDR, CDR2 SFDVKD. The V and J ends lost 4 bases and 0 bases respectively, with 15 bases between them. The CDR3 sequence: CATSDTLAGYSNQPQHF. For the CDR3, the DNA is TGTGCCACCAGTGACACACTAGCGGGGTATAGCAATCAGCCCCAGCATTTT.

V gene TRBV6-6 combines with J gene TRBJ1-2; D call uncertain. The length of the CDR3 is 14 residues. Germline assignment: CDR1 MNHNY and CDR2 SVGAGI (reference sequence). Between the trimmed V and J ends, which lost 1 base and 5 bases, there was a span of 11 bases. The CDR3 DNA reads as TGTGCCAGCAGTTACTTCCAGGTTCCTTATGGCTACACCTTC. As protein: CASSYFQVPYGYTF.

J is TRBJ2-7 and V is TRBV5-6; D remains unclear. Germline assignment: CDR1 SGHDT and CDR2 YYEEEE. This CDR3 region has 15 residues. V shed 0 bases and J shed 5 bases, with 15 bases lying between them. The CDR3 bases are TGTGCCAGCAGCTTGGTCCAGGCCAGTTATCACGAGCAGTACTTC. Translation: CASSLVQASYHEQYF.

The V call is TRBV11-2, the J call TRBJ2-7; 8 bases map to TRBD1. The CDR3 runs 16 residues. V shed 0 bases, J shed 2 bases, and the junction held 6 bases outside the gene matches. Per the germline V gene, CDR1 is SGHAT and CDR2 is FQNNGV. The CDR3: CASSLDSETGAYEQYF. The CDR3 DNA follows: TGTGCCAGCAGCTTAGATTCCGAGACAGGGGCCTACGAGCAGTACTTC.

The chain combines TRBV7-8 with TRBJ1-2, with D maybe TRBD1 (6 bases). There are 15 residues in the CDR3. With 1 base removed from V and 4 bases from J, the gap between germline ends came to 13 bases. In germline, CDR1 is SGHVS, CDR2 FQNEAQ. In nucleotides, the CDR3 is TGTGCCAGCAGCTTAGTCCCAGGGACAAGCTATGGCTACACCTTC. It translates to CASSLVPGTSYGYTF.

V is TRBV20-1 and J is TRBJ1-4; D remains unclear. Germline V CDR1 and CDR2: DFQATT, SNEGSKA (reference sequence). The CDR3 has 11 amino acids. Trimming took 6 bases from V and 7 from J, leaving 9 bases between them. The CDR3 loop is CSAPGGEKLFF. CDR3 sequence (DNA): TGCAGTGCCCCAGGAGGTGAAAAACTGTTTTTT.

V usage is TRBV29-1 and J usage is TRBJ1-1, with D maybe TRBD1 (5 bases). In germline, CDR1 is SQVTM, CDR2 ANQGSEA. V was cut by 4 bases and J by 7 bases, with 10 bases left in between. The CDR3 is 11 amino acids. CDR3 DNA sequence: TGCAGCGTTGTAGCCGACAGTGAAGCTTTCTTT. Its translation: CSVVADSEAFF.

The chain uses TRBV7-3 and TRBJ2-2, with a weak D call TRBD1 (6 bases). The V and J ends lost 5 bases and 4 bases respectively, with 14 bases between them. The CDR3 extends over 15 amino acids. Germline values: CDR1 SGHTA, CDR2 FQGTGA. The CDR3 DNA is TGTGCCAGCAGCCTACAAGTAGGGGGCACCGGGGAGCTGTTTTTT. Its translation is CASSLQVGGTGELFF.

The chain carries TRBV19 and TRBJ2-1, with 7 bases matching TRBD2. This CDR3 region has 14 residues. CDR1 and CDR2 (germline): LNHDA, SQIVND (reference sequence). V shed 9 bases and J 5 bases; nucleotides not matched to a gene: 10. The chain's CDR3 is CASGGLADHNEQFF. CDR3 DNA: TGTGCCAGCGGTGGGCTAGCGGACCACAATGAGCAGTTCTTC.

The chain has TRBV21-1 and TRBJ2-1; TRBD2, the table's D call, lacks a check against the DNA. TRBV21-1 is deemed a pseudogene. CDR3 length equals 19 residues. CDR3 DNA: TGTGCCAGCAGCAAAGGGGGCGGCCCCGGGAGGTACTCCTACAATGAGCAGTTCTTC. Translating it yields CASSKGGGPGRYSYNEQFF.

The chain uses TRBV18 and TRBJ1-2, with TRBD1 as a possible D gene (6 bases). Germline values: CDR1 KGHSH, CDR2 LQKENI. CDR3 size: 14 residues. V shed 3 bases and J shed 9 bases, with 17 bases lying between them. In DNA form, the CDR3 reads TGTGCCAGCTCACCCTCGGGGGGCATAGGTAGCTACACCTTC. Amino acid sequence: CASSPSGGIGSYTF. The full variable domain, completed using reference TRBV18 and TRBJ1-2, is NAGVMQNPRHLVRRRGQEARLRCSPMKGHSHVYWYRQLPEEGLKFMVYLQKENIIDESGMPKERFSAEFPKEGPSILRIQQVVRGDSAAYFCASSPSGGIGSYTFGSGTRLTVV.

The rearrangement links TRBV6-6 to TRBJ1-1, with unresolved D. CDR3 size: 16 residues. Trimming cost V 6 bases and J 1 base, with 18 bases left between them. Germline loops: CDR1 MNHNY, CDR2 SVGAGI (reference sequence). The CDR3 region has the DNA TGTGCCAGCAGACCCCGGACTCTAAACTCGAACACTGAAGCTTTCTTT. As protein: CASRPRTLNSNTEAFF.

The rearrangement uses TRBV19 and TRBJ1-2; D is unresolved. Germline V CDR1 and CDR2: LNHDA, SQIVND (reference sequence). The CDR3 contains 15 residues. Deletions cut 6 bases from V and 4 bases from J, with 18 bases between. As DNA, the CDR3 is TGTGCCAGTAGAGGTAGGGCGGGGTTGGGCTATGGCTACACCTTC. Translating it yields CASRGRAGLGYGYTF. The full variable domain, completed using reference TRBV19 and TRBJ1-2, is DGGITQSPKYLFRKEGQNVTLSCEQNLNHDAMYWYRQDPGQGLRLIYYSQIVNDFQKGDIAEGYSVSREKKESFPLTVTSAQKNPTAFYLCASRGRAGLGYGYTFGSGTRLTVV.

The chain joins TRBV30 to TRBJ2-3, with a weak D call TRBD2 (5 bases). The CDR3 is 13 amino acids. CDR1 is GTSNPN and CDR2 is SVGIG in the germline V gene (reference sequence). V was clipped by 5 bases and J by 1 base, with 10 bases between them. The CDR3 here is CAWVWGGTDTQYF. The CDR3 bases are TGTGCCTGGGTTTGGGGAGGCACAGATACGCAGTATTTT.

The chain employs TRBV6-6 and TRBJ1-6; the D gene is possibly TRBD1 (5 bases). Trimming removed 7 bases from V and 8 bases from J, with 15 bases in between. The CDR3 covers 14 residues. The germline CDR1 and CDR2 sequences are MNHNY and SVGAGI (reference sequence). The CDR3 DNA sequence: TGTGCCAGCACCGACGGGACTCTGTATTCACCCCTCCACTTT. This gives the protein CASTDGTLYSPLHF.